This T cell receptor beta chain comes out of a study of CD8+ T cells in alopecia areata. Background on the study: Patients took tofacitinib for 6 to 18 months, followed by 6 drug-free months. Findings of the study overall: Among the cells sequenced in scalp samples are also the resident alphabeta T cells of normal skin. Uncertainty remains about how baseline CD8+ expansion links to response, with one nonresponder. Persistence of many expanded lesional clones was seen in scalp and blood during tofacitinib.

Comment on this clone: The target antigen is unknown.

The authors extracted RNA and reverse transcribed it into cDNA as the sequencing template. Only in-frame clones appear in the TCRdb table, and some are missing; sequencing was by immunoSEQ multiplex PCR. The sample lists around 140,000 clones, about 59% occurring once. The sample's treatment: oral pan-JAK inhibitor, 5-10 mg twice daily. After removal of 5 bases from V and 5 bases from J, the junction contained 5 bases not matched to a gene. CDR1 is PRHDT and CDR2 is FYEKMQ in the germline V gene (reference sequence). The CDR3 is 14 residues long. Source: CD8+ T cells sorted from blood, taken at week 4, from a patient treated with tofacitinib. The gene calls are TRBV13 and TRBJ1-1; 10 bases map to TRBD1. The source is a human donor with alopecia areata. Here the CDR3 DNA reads TGTGCCAGCAGCCAGGACAGGGGGTGGACTGAAGCTTTCTTT. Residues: CASSQDRGWTEAFF.